The clone carrying this T cell receptor beta chain was recorded many times. Its matching antigen is unknown. As an off-target read in a library built for alpha chains, this beta chain has a frequency of little significance. The data originate from a study of spatial heterogeneity in lung cancer. Unique molecular identifiers tagged every individual TCR cDNA molecule. TCRdb reprocessed the 5' RACE reads with MiXCR, giving one entry per CDR3 protein. The table includes 9,500 to 11,000 distinct CDR3 sequences, approximately 7.5% detected once. Regarding the study as a whole: Among tumor T cells, estimated coverage was approximately 7% for alpha chains and 13% to 15% for beta chains. How many expanded intratumoral alpha and beta TCRs were present tracked the tumor mutation count, which was a count of nonsynonymous mutations.

Described time point: sample taken at primary tumor resection. The donor group consisted of around 77 patients who had untreated, early-stage non-small cell lung cancer. With 6 bases removed from V and 1 base from J, the gap between germline ends came to 9 bases. CDR3 length: 12 residues. The V gene's germline CDR1 is SQVTM and CDR2 ANQGSEA. The material sequenced was lung tumor tissue, taken at surgery. The receptor's source is a female donor with early-stage non-small cell lung cancer. J is TRBJ2-5 and V is TRBV29-1; a possible D gene is TRBD1 (5 bases). In nucleotides, the CDR3 is TGCAGCGTGACGACAGCCCAAGAGACCCAGTACTTC. This encodes CSVTTAQETQYF.